These T cell receptor beta chains were read from a single sample in a study of CD8 T cells in Susac syndrome. One entry per CDR3 protein results from TCRdb running MiXCR on the immunoSEQ multiplex PCR reads. The repertoire holds more than 150,000 distinct CDR3 sequences, with 95% as singletons. The specimen sequenced was CD8+ T cells from PBMCs. These receptors were collected from a human donor with Susac syndrome. Each CDR3 is given with its conserved first and last residue. A D gene is named only where the DNA matches it firmly. The size of a clone is reported for some rows only, either as once, few or many, or as a class for expanded clones.

abundance: .
v_gene: TRBV6-5
d_gene: .
j_gene: TRBJ1-1
CDR3aa: CASSPRGSNTEAFF
CDR3nt: TGTGCCAGCAGTCCACGGGGATCTAACACTGAAGCTTTCTTT

abundance: .
v_gene: TRBV27
d_gene: .
j_gene: TRBJ1-1
CDR3aa: CASSLLTRTEAFF
CDR3nt: TGTGCCAGCAGTTTGTTGACGCGGACTGAAGCTTTCTTT

abundance: .
v_gene: TRBV6-5
d_gene: .
j_gene: TRBJ1-2
CDR3aa: CASRRWYGYTF
CDR3nt: TGTGCCAGCAGAAGATGGTATGGCTACACCTTC

abundance: .
v_gene: TRBV4-1
d_gene: .
j_gene: TRBJ2-2
CDR3aa: CASSQMVGGGELFF
CDR3nt: TGCGCCAGCAGCCAAATGGTTGGCGGCGGGGAGCTGTTTTTT

abundance: once
v_gene: TRBV7-3
d_gene: TRBD2
j_gene: TRBJ2-1
CDR3aa: CASSLSGGLANNEQFF
CDR3nt: TGTGCCAGCAGCTTAAGTGGAGGACTAGCCAACAATGAGCAGTTCTTC

abundance: once
v_gene: TRBV15
d_gene: TRBD1
j_gene: TRBJ2-2
CDR3aa: CATSEDRAGELFF
CDR3nt: TGTGCCACCAGCGAAGACAGGGCGGGGGAGCTGTTTTTT

abundance: .
v_gene: TRBV5-1
d_gene: .
j_gene: TRBJ2-7
CDR3aa: CASSYQTGSYEQYF
CDR3nt: TGCGCCAGCAGCTATCAAACAGGTTCCTACGAGCAGTACTTC

abundance: .
v_gene: TRBV20-1
d_gene: .
j_gene: TRBJ2-3
CDR3aa: CSAKRQGGSQTQYF
CDR3nt: TGCAGTGCTAAGCGACAGGGCGGGAGTCAGACGCAGTATTTT

abundance: .
v_gene: TRBV29-1
d_gene: .
j_gene: TRBJ1-2
CDR3aa: CSVVRGSDYGYTF
CDR3nt: TGCAGCGTTGTTCGGGGATCGGACTATGGCTACACCTTC

abundance: once
v_gene: TRBV7-9
d_gene: TRBD2
j_gene: TRBJ2-3
CDR3aa: CASSRTSGGPDTQYF
CDR3nt: TGTGCCAGCAGCCGAACTAGCGGGGGGCCAGATACGCAGTATTTT

abundance: .
v_gene: TRBV20-1
d_gene: .
j_gene: TRBJ1-2
CDR3aa: CSARATEDYGYTF
CDR3nt: TGCAGTGCTAGAGCGACGGAGGACTATGGCTACACCTTC

abundance: .
v_gene: TRBV12-3/TRBV12-4
d_gene: TRBD1
j_gene: TRBJ2-1
CDR3aa: CASSPRGHEQFF
CDR3nt: TGTGCCAGCAGTCCCAGGGGGCATGAGCAGTTCTTC

abundance: .
v_gene: TRBV3-1
d_gene: TRBD2
j_gene: TRBJ2-2
CDR3aa: CASSRGLAGNTGELFF
CDR3nt: TGTGCCAGCAGCCGAGGACTAGCGGGGAACACCGGGGAGCTGTTTTTT

abundance: .
v_gene: TRBV9
d_gene: .
j_gene: TRBJ1-5
CDR3aa: CASSVAFGNQPQHF
CDR3nt: TGTGCCAGCAGCGTAGCTTTTGGCAATCAGCCCCAGCATTTT